This T cell receptor (beta chain) was sequenced during a study of blood T cell repertoires in COVID-19. Germline V gene lookup returns CDR1 MDHEN and CDR2 SYDVKM. Trimming removed 3 bases from V and 0 bases from J, with 9 bases in between. This CDR3 has 15 residues. Methods used by the authors: For nucleated cells, counts were estimated from reference gene primer amplification. Assay: immunoSEQ multiplex PCR; the TCRdb copy retains only in-frame clones and omits some. V and J calls and clone size are given by that table; D and trimming were obtained from the DNA. The sample includes 200,000 to 250,000 clones, 80% to 90% seen only once; the top ten take approximately 2.4%.

This receptor was taken from a man aged 30-40 years with COVID-19, enrolled during active disease. Sequences were obtained from peripheral blood. V is TRBV28 and J is TRBJ1-5; no firm D call. Here the CDR3 reads CASSLEGSSNQPQHF. The CDR3 coding sequence is TGTGCCAGCAGTTTGGAGGGCAGTAGCAATCAGCCCCAGCATTTT.